This T cell receptor beta chain was sequenced during a study of cytomegalovirus exposure and HLA in healthy donors. Across the study: Out of 398 genotyped donors, about 80% belonged to the Caucasian-associated ancestry cluster.

Study-wide points: Later analysis identified about 17,000 TCR beta sequences associated with HLA alleles, using a false discovery rate threshold of 0.05. The authors listed around 150 TCR beta chains as cytomegalovirus-associated.

V was pared by 0 bases and J by 9 bases, with 18 bases between. Germline V lookup: CDR1 SGHAT, CDR2 FQNNGV. The length of the CDR3 is 16 residues. 13 Jbeta primers and 60 Vbeta primers were used for the PCR. Profiling relied on immunoSEQ multiplex PCR, and the TCRdb table lists in-frame clones only, not all of them. The sample has approximately 130,000 clones; 78% are singletons. Turning to this clone: Antigen specificity is unknown.

The sample taken for sequencing was PBMCs. V is TRBV11-2 and J is TRBJ2-1, with unresolved D. The TCR originated in a woman in her forties in good health and CMV-seronegative. The CDR3 here is CASSLDVSLVRSEQFF. The CDR3 nucleotides are TGTGCCAGCAGCTTAGATGTGAGCCTAGTGAGGTCTGAGCAGTTCTTC.